This entry features one TCR beta chain sequence. The data were obtained in a study of blood T cell repertoires in COVID-19. Turning to the study itself: Researchers got acute and convalescent COVID-19 samples from the United States, Italy and Spain. Sources were T cells, B-cell-depleted T cells, or PBMCs; the material itself was cDNA or gDNA.

Germline V lookup: CDR1 MNHNY, CDR2 SVGAGI (reference sequence). This CDR3 region has 19 residues. The V gene end was trimmed by 5 bases and the J gene end by 2 bases; junction bases not matched to a gene: 14. Per the original methods: Cell counts per sample came from amplifying reference gene primers. Using immunoSEQ multiplex PCR, the repertoire was profiled, and TCRdb retains in-frame clones only, with some absent. That table gives V, J and clone size, and the DNA gave D and trimming. The table lists fewer than 80,000 clones, just over 85% of them singletons, with 2% in the top ten. Sequencing was performed on peripheral blood. This receptor was taken from a man in his thirties or forties with acute or convalescent COVID-19. The chain employs TRBV6-6 and TRBJ2-1, with 11 bases matching TRBD1. Written as DNA, the CDR3 is TGTGCCAGCAGTCGAAGCGTCGGGACAGGGGGGATTACCTACAATGAGCAGTTCTTC. Protein product: CASSRSVGTGGITYNEQFF.